This T cell receptor (beta chain) was sequenced in a study of cytomegalovirus exposure and HLA in healthy donors. The PCR had 60 Vbeta and 13 Jbeta primers. Only in-frame clones appear in the TCRdb table, and some are missing; sequencing was by immunoSEQ multiplex PCR. Seen here are 200,000 to 300,000 clones, roughly four fifths observed once, and the top ten hold approximately 2%. Only a few counts were recorded for this clone. Germline V gene lookup returns CDR1 SEHNR and CDR2 FQNEAQ (reference sequence). Trimming left V 1 base short and J 5 bases short, with 10 bases between. The CDR3 loop spans 14 amino acids.

The chain recombines TRBV7-9 with TRBJ2-3, with unresolved D. The specimen was PBMCs. This receptor was taken from a woman in her thirties or forties in good health and CMV-seropositive. The CDR3 reads CASSLDPTGDTQYF. DNA for the CDR3: TGTGCCAGCAGCTTAGACCCCACCGGAGATACGCAGTATTTT.